This TCR beta chain comes out of a study of cytomegalovirus exposure and HLA in healthy donors. General study results and limits: Reportedly, HLA-A and HLA-B alleles of most subjects were accurately predicted from TCR beta. Some highly shared sequence variants likely arose as a pipeline artifact.

Everyone who donated was a healthy bone marrow donor. Trimming removed 5 bases from V and 2 bases from J, with 16 bases in between. Germline CDR1 and CDR2: LNHDA and SQIVND (reference sequence). This CDR3 contains 15 residues. The PCR contained 60 Vbeta and 13 Jbeta primers. Here immunoSEQ multiplex PCR was the method, and the copy in TCRdb shows in-frame clones only, minus some. The sample contains roughly 120,000 clones, roughly 82% of which appear only once. A remark on this clone: What it binds is not known.

Sequencing was performed on PBMCs. The chain combines TRBV19 with TRBJ2-7; a possible D gene is TRBD2 (6 bases). The origin of this receptor is a woman aged 55-70 years in good health and CMV-seropositive. Here the CDR3 DNA reads TGTGCCAGTAGTTTCGCGGCGACGGGAGCCTACGAGCAGTACTTC. As protein: CASSFAATGAYEQYF.